The 2 T cell receptor beta chains given below trace back to one sample, sequenced in a study of cytotoxic CD8 clonotypes in ibrutinib-treated CLL. Measured with immunoSEQ multiplex PCR; TCRdb has only the in-frame clones, and not every one. The sample shows some 300,000 clones, approximately 80% of them seen only once. The sequences come from PBMCs, collected before ibrutinib treatment. These receptors all stem from a human donor with chronic lymphocytic leukemia.

This sequence joins TRBV7-9 and TRBJ1-1; D remains unclear. Germline CDR1 SEHNR, CDR2 FQNEAQ (reference sequence). Trimming left V 5 bases short and J 2 bases short, with 9 bases between. This CDR3 region has 13 residues. The CDR3 loop reads CASSPDSNTEAFF. In DNA, the CDR3 is TGTGCCAGCAGCCCGGACTCAAACACTGAAGCTTTCTTT.

The gene calls are TRBV19 and TRBJ2-7; D might be TRBD2 (6 bases). CDR1 and CDR2 from the germline V gene are LNHDA and SQIVND (reference sequence). With 4 bases removed from V and 0 bases from J, the gap between germline ends came to 16 bases. CDR3 size: 16 residues. DNA for the CDR3: TGTGCCAGTAGTACCCAAATAATCGGGAGCTCCTACGAGCAGTACTTC. Its protein is CASSTQIIGSSYEQYF. Drawing the rest from reference TRBV19 and TRBJ2-7, the complete variable domain is DGGITQSPKYLFRKEGQNVTLSCEQNLNHDAMYWYRQDPGQGLRLIYYSQIVNDFQKGDIAEGYSVSREKKESFPLTVTSAQKNPTAFYLCASSTQIIGSSYEQYFGPGTRLTVT.